This T cell receptor (beta chain) appears in the sequencing data of a study of blood T cell repertoires in COVID-19. Study in general: The United States, Italy and Spain were the sources of the acute and convalescent COVID-19 samples. Sample material is recorded as cDNA or gDNA derived from T cells, B-cell-depleted T cells, or PBMCs.

In the study's own analysis: Estimated nucleated cell counts came from reference gene primer amplification. Profiled with immunoSEQ multiplex PCR; TCRdb holds only in-frame clones, not every one. That table supplies the V and J calls and clone size; D and trimming were determined from the DNA. The table records more than 11,000 clones, approximately 83% of them present only once. The CDR3 runs to 13 residues. V trimming: 3 bases; J trimming: 4 bases; junction bases outside the gene matches: 2. CDR1 is GTSNPN, CDR2 SVGIG, per germline (reference sequence). This TCR was sampled from a woman in her fifties or sixties with acute or convalescent COVID-19. The chain has TRBV30 and TRBJ2-5, with 10 nucleotides matching TRBD1. Sequenced material: peripheral blood. The CDR3 DNA sequence: TGTGCCTGGAGAGGGACAGGGGTAGAGACCCAGTACTTC. Translation: CAWRGTGVETQYF.